A single sample is the source of the 10 T cell receptor beta chains below, sequenced in a study of OX40 agonist ivuxolimab in advanced cancers. This table comes from immunoSEQ multiplex PCR, and its TCRdb copy is limited to in-frame clones, with some not included. This repertoire shows 11,000 or so clones, around 80% found once; its top ten account for about 16%. Sequencing was performed on CD4+ or CD8+ T cells sorted from blood, taken in a trial of the OX40 agonist ivuxolimab. Every receptor here comes from an adult with an advanced solid tumor such as melanoma, head and neck, liver or kidney cancer.

The rearrangement joins TRBV6-5 to TRBJ2-7; TRBD2 might be the D (6 bases). V was cut by 2 bases and J by 0 bases, with 11 bases left in between. Germline CDR1 reads MNHEY; CDR2 reads SVGAGI. CDR3 length: 15 amino acids. The CDR3 here is CASSYGRGSSYEQYF. Written as DNA, the CDR3 is TGTGCCAGCAGTTACGGCCGGGGGAGCTCCTACGAGCAGTACTTC.

V usage is TRBV7-3 and J usage is TRBJ2-3; 12 positions match TRBD2. The CDR3 covers 21 residues. The ends lost 3 bases at V and 2 bases at J; junction bases unmatched: 18. Germline CDR1 is SGHTA and CDR2 is FQGTGA. In DNA, the CDR3 is TGTGCCAGCAGCTTCTTCCCCTCTAGCGGGAGGGCCTCGGATTACACAGATACGCAGTATTTT. Protein product: CASSFFPSSGRASDYTDTQYF.

This clone was seen a few times. The chain has TRBV6-1 and TRBJ2-7; 9 nucleotides line up with TRBD1. Losses at the gene ends were 9 bases for V and 1 base for J; bases not matched to a gene: 10. The CDR3 consists of 15 residues. Germline CDR1 is MNHNS and CDR2 is SASEGT. The CDR3 DNA follows: TGTGCCAGTAACGCGGGGACAGGGACTTCCTACGAGCAGTACTTC. As protein: CASNAGTGTSYEQYF.

This chain connects TRBV5-7 to TRBJ1-5; no clear D gene. TRBV5-7 qualifies as an ORF whose function is uncertain. V lost 1 base, J lost 9 bases, and 14 bases lay in between. The CDR3 is 14 amino acids. The CDR3 region has the DNA TGTGCCAGCAGCTTGCGCACATGGCCTTTGCCCCAGCATTTT. It specifies CASSLRTWPLPQHF.

The rearrangement uses TRBV19 and TRBJ1-1; the match to TRBD1 covers 7 bases. With V trimmed by 3 bases and J by 4 bases, 5 bases remained unmatched. The CDR3 has 14 amino acids. CDR1 is LNHDA and CDR2 is SQIVND in the germline V gene (reference sequence). This CDR3 reads CASSIRTGPTEAFF. CDR3 coding DNA: TGTGCCAGTAGTATCCGGACAGGTCCCACTGAAGCTTTCTTT.

The V gene is TRBV6-4, the J gene TRBJ2-3, with 10 bases that match TRBD1. After removal of 2 bases from V and 4 bases from J, the junction contained 3 bases not matched to a gene. The CDR3 loop spans 15 amino acids. Germline V gene lookup returns CDR1 MRHNA and CDR2 SNTAGT. CDR3: CASSDGQGEADTQYF. The CDR3 DNA sequence: TGTGCCAGCAGTGACGGACAGGGGGAGGCAGATACGCAGTATTTT.

This sequence joins TRBV29-1 and TRBJ2-1; D is unresolved. The germline V gene has CDR1 SQVTM and CDR2 ANQGSEA. V dropped 2 bases and J dropped 0 bases, with 8 bases sitting between them. CDR3 length: 14 amino acids. The chain's CDR3 is CSVELGSSYNEQFF. CDR3 nucleotides: TGCAGCGTTGAATTGGGATCCTCCTACAATGAGCAGTTCTTC.

V and J are TRBV7-9 and TRBJ2-1, with 10 positions matching TRBD2. The CDR3 has 15 amino acids. Trimming cost V 4 bases and J 6 bases; bases outside gene matches: 6. Germline assignment: CDR1 SEHNR and CDR2 FQNEAQ (reference sequence). In DNA, the CDR3 is TGTGCCAGCAGCTCTAGCGGGGGCTACTCCAATGAGCAGTTCTTC. Translated: CASSSSGGYSNEQFF.

The chain uses TRBV9 and TRBJ2-6; a possible D gene is TRBD2 (5 bases). The germline V gene encodes CDR1 SGDLS and CDR2 YYNGEE. Deletions cut 0 bases from V and 4 bases from J, with 17 bases between. CDR3 length equals 18 residues. CDR3 DNA: TGTGCCAGCAGCGTAGACCCGGGAAATCTCGTCGGGGCCAACGTCCTGACTTTC. Translated: CASSVDPGNLVGANVLTF. Supplemented by reference TRBV9 and TRBJ2-6, the full variable domain reads DSGVTQTPKHLITATGQRVTLRCSPRSGDLSVYWYQQSLDQGLQFLIQYYNGEERAKGNILERFSAQQFPDLHSELNLSSLELGDSALYFCASSVDPGNLVGANVLTFGAGSRLTVL.

The V and J genes are TRBV15 and TRBJ2-7; 11 bases are a match to TRBD2. V lost 0 bases to trimming and J lost 5 bases; unmatched junction nucleotides: 6. The CDR3 consists of 16 residues. CDR1 and CDR2 from the germline V gene are LNHNV and YYDKDF (reference sequence). CDR3 nucleotides: TGTGCCACCAGCAGAGATCCTGGGACTAGCGGCCACGAGCAGTACTTC. Residues: CATSRDPGTSGHEQYF.